Each of the 27 T cell receptor beta chains below was sequenced from the same sample in a study of blood T cells in healthy people across ages. Primers used in a second PCR of about 7 to 12 cycles were a sample-barcoded 5' primer and a J-beta primer mix. Via MiXCR, TCRdb re-called the 5' RACE reads, giving one row per CDR3 protein. The sample carries 700,000 to 850,000 distinct CDR3 sequences, around 36% recorded once. Sequencing was performed on blood. All receptors come from a man aged 18-30 years in good health.

This chain joins TRBV5-5 and TRBJ2-5; possible D gene TRBD1, 6 bases. Trimming cost V 4 bases and J 4 bases, with 14 bases left between them. Germline lookup yields CDR1 SGHKS and CDR2 YYEKEE (reference sequence). The CDR3 extends over 14 amino acids. In DNA, the CDR3 is TGTGCCAGCAGCCAGGGGTCCCTAGCAGAGACCCAGTACTTC. It specifies CASSQGSLAETQYF. The whole variable domain, filled in from reference TRBV5-5 and TRBJ2-5, reads DAGVTQSPTHLIKTRGQQVTLRCSPISGHKSVSWYQQVLGQGPQFIFQYYEKEERGRGNFPDRFSARQFPNYSSELNVNALLLGDSALYLCASSQGSLAETQYFGPGTRLLVL.

There are a few counts of this clonotype. V gene TRBV15 combines with J gene TRBJ2-5; 9 bases agree with TRBD1. V shed 0 bases, J shed 11 bases, and the junction held 19 bases outside the gene matches. Germline V gene sequence: CDR1 LNHNV, CDR2 YYDKDF (reference sequence). The CDR3 has 18 amino acids. Written as DNA, the CDR3 is TGTGCCACCAGCAGAGATATGACAGGGGGTCTCAGGGACAATGAGCAGTACTTC. This codes for CATSRDMTGGLRDNEQYF.

The chain employs TRBV5-1 and TRBJ2-7; 9 bases fit TRBD2. This CDR3 comprises 15 residues. Germline CDR1 and CDR2: SGHRS and YFSETQ. With V trimmed by 4 bases and J by 7 bases, 12 bases remained unmatched. The CDR3 DNA sequence: TGCGCCAGCAGCATAAGCGGGGGGCCCTACAATGAGCAGTACTTC. The encoded protein is CASSISGGPYNEQYF.

This chain links TRBV4-1 with TRBJ1-2, with a possible D match to TRBD1 (5 bases). Germline CDR1 is MGHRA and CDR2 is YSYEKL. This CDR3 region has 16 residues. Trimming took off 0 bases at V and 1 base at J, with 12 bases between the two ends. CDR3 coding DNA: TGCGCCAGCAGCCAAGATTCGGGGACCCATAACTATGGCTACACCTTC. This translates into CASSQDSGTHNYGYTF.

The chain combines TRBV7-3 with TRBJ2-3, with unresolved D. The CDR3 extends over 14 amino acids. Germline lookup yields CDR1 SGHTA and CDR2 FQGTGA. The V and J ends lost 7 bases and 4 bases respectively, with 15 bases between them. Here the CDR3 reads CASTPGPVADTQYF. In DNA, the CDR3 is TGTGCCAGCACCCCGGGCCCAGTCGCAGATACGCAGTATTTT.

This clonotype was picked up a small number of times. The rearrangement links TRBV15 to TRBJ2-3; 8 bases are a match to TRBD2. Germline V gene lookup returns CDR1 LNHNV and CDR2 YYDKDF (reference sequence). V dropped 5 bases and J dropped 3; count of bases not matched to a gene: 10. CDR3 length: 16 residues. Here the CDR3 reads CATSQLAAVTTDTQYF. CDR3 nucleotides: TGTGCCACCAGCCAACTAGCGGCGGTGACTACAGATACGCAGTATTTT.

The CDR3 DNA is TGTGCCAGCACCCCCGCCGGGCTGGATGAAAAACTGTTTTTT. Amino acids: CASTPAGLDEKLFF. The chain uses TRBV12-3 or TRBV12-4 and TRBJ1-4; no firm D call. Trimming cost V 7 bases and J 6 bases, with 15 bases left between them. This CDR3 region has 14 residues.

Remarks on this clonotype: This sequence may be a read error, since a much larger clone differs from it by one base. The V call is TRBV24-1, the J call TRBJ2-7; D unresolved. CDR1 and CDR2 (germline): KGHDR, SFDVKD. CDR3 length: 11 residues. The ends were cut back, 7 bases at V and 7 bases at J, with 10 bases in the middle. CDR3 sequence reads: CATRSQSEQYF. The CDR3 region has the DNA TGTGCCACCAGGAGTCAGAGTGAGCAGTACTTC.

This clonotype was counted between two and nine times. The chain employs TRBV12-3 or TRBV12-4 and TRBJ2-7, with 12 bases lining up with TRBD1. The CDR3 is 16 amino acids. Trimming cost V 6 bases and J 7 bases; bases outside gene matches: 13. The CDR3 protein is CASSRLTGTGGSEQYF. The CDR3 region has the DNA TGTGCCAGCAGCCGGCTAACCGGGACAGGGGGCAGTGAGCAGTACTTC.

This clonotype was seen a few times. This rearrangement joins TRBV5-1 to TRBJ1-1; D not resolved. V lost 3 bases, J lost 8 bases, and 11 bases lay in between. Germline assignment: CDR1 SGHRS and CDR2 YFSETQ. The CDR3 totals 12 residues. The CDR3 sequence is CASSSRGSEAFF. DNA for the CDR3: TGCGCCAGCAGCTCCCGGGGTTCCGAAGCTTTCTTT.

The chain links TRBV5-1 to TRBJ2-4, with D tentatively TRBD1 (6 bases). CDR1 is SGHRS, CDR2 YFSETQ, per germline. V lost 4 bases and J 13 bases, leaving 24 bases between the germline ends. The CDR3 contains 15 residues. This CDR3 is CASSPGALTGNEQYF. Written as DNA, the CDR3 is TGCGCCAGCAGCCCAGGGGCACTCACGGGGAATGAGCAGTACTTC.

This clonotype was found a few times. The gene calls are TRBV27 and TRBJ1-2; D perhaps matches TRBD1 (6 bases). With 6 bases removed from V and 3 bases from J, the gap between germline ends came to 14 bases. Looked up from germline, CDR1 is MNHEY and CDR2 is SMNVEV (reference sequence). This CDR3 is 14 amino acids long. DNA of the CDR3: TGTGCCAGCAGCCAGAGGGGGGGGGACTATGGCTACACCTTC. Translation: CASSQRGGDYGYTF.

The chain uses TRBV5-1 and TRBJ2-2; 8 nucleotides line up with TRBD1. This CDR3 region has 16 residues. Per germline, CDR1 SGHRS and CDR2 YFSETQ. V gave up 0 bases and J gave up 4 bases; unmatched junction bases: 5. The CDR3 coding sequence is TGCGCCAGCAGCTTGGACCAGGGGGCCACCACCGGGGAGCTGTTTTTT. It is translated as CASSLDQGATTGELFF.

The chain links TRBV4-1 to TRBJ2-3; 12 bases line up with TRBD2. With V trimmed by 1 base and J by 0 bases, 5 bases remained unmatched. Germline V lookup: CDR1 MGHRA, CDR2 YSYEKL. The CDR3 has 18 amino acids. The CDR3 nucleotides are TGCGCCAGCAGCCAAGGACTAGCGGGGGTGGCTAGCACAGATACGCAGTATTTT. Residues: CASSQGLAGVASTDTQYF.

This clonotype was detected only a few times. The rearrangement links TRBV9 to TRBJ1-2; D may be TRBD1 (5 bases). Trimming pared 0 bases from V and 4 bases from J, leaving 10 bases between. This CDR3 is 14 amino acids long. Germline CDR1 is SGDLS and CDR2 is YYNGEE. The CDR3 coding sequence is TGTGCCAGCAGCGTAGACGAGGGACCCTATGGCTACACCTTC. This sequence encodes CASSVDEGPYGYTF.

The chain is built from TRBV21-1 and TRBJ1-1. TRBV21-1 is a recognized pseudogene. This CDR3 contains 13 residues. The CDR3 DNA reads as TGTGCCATCCTAGTGGGCGGTGACACTGAAGCTTTCTTT. This encodes CAILVGGDTEAFF.

The chain is built from TRBV20-1 and TRBJ2-6, with 7 bases that match TRBD1. Germline V gene sequence: CDR1 DFQATT, CDR2 SNEGSKA (reference sequence). The CDR3 totals 16 residues. The V gene end was trimmed by 6 bases and the J gene end by 1 base; junction bases not matched to a gene: 9. This CDR3 reads CSARDSYLSGANVLTF. The DNA of the CDR3 is TGCAGTGCCCGGGACAGTTATCTGTCTGGGGCCAACGTCCTGACTTTC.

V usage is TRBV7-9 and J usage is TRBJ2-3, with a tentative D call TRBD2 (6 bases). V was shortened by 8 bases and J by 4 bases, with 16 bases between the two germline ends. The CDR3 length is 14 residues. CDR1 is SEHNR, CDR2 FQNEAQ, per germline (reference sequence). Here the CDR3 reads CASRWDSEADTQYF. The CDR3 nucleotides are TGTGCCAGCCGGTGGGACTCGGAGGCAGATACGCAGTATTTT.

This clonotype was seen a handful of times. The chain couples TRBV20-1 to TRBJ2-7, with 10 bases aligning to TRBD2. The closer fit of TRBJ2-5 to the DNA end suggests the J call may be wrong. The CDR3 has 16 amino acids. Germline CDR1 and CDR2: DFQATT and SNEGSKA (reference sequence). CDR3 residues: CSARGIVAGGEETQYF. DNA of the CDR3: TGCAGTGCTAGAGGGATAGTAGCGGGGGGAGAAGAGACCCAGTACTTC.

This clonotype has a handful of counts. V usage is TRBV5-1 and J usage is TRBJ1-2, with D perhaps TRBD1 (5 bases). V lost 4 bases, J lost 0 bases, and 13 bases lay in between. The germline CDR1 and CDR2 sequences are SGHRS and YFSETQ. This CDR3 spans 15 amino acids. DNA for the CDR3: TGCGCCAGCAGCCCGGGTGGGGGACCTAACTATGGCTACACCTTC. It specifies CASSPGGGPNYGYTF.

In this sample, this clonotype turned up a few times. V is TRBV27 and J is TRBJ1-2, with D possibly TRBD1 on 6 matching bases. CDR3 length: 14 residues. V dropped 8 bases and J dropped 1 base, with 14 bases sitting between them. The germline CDR1 and CDR2 sequences are MNHEY and SMNVEV (reference sequence). This CDR3 is CASRTDLYNYGYTF. CDR3 DNA: TGTGCCAGCCGGACAGACCTGTATAACTATGGCTACACCTTC.

The chain carries TRBV3-1 and TRBJ1-1, with 8 bases aligning to TRBD1. The germline gives CDR1 LGHDT, CDR2 YNNKEL (reference sequence). After removal of 5 bases from V and 3 bases from J, the junction contained 2 bases not matched to a gene. This CDR3 spans 13 amino acids. CDR3 residues: CASSGQGYTEAFF. DNA of the CDR3: TGTGCCAGCAGCGGACAGGGCTACACTGAAGCTTTCTTT.

The CDR3 here is CAISDGGAEQFF. CDR3 nucleotides: TGTGCCATCAGTGATGGGGGGGCTGAGCAGTTCTTC. The V and J genes are TRBV10-3 and TRBJ2-1; D is possibly TRBD2 (7 bases). Germline CDR1 is ENHRY and CDR2 is SYGVKD. Trimming removed 3 bases from V and 9 bases from J, with 9 bases in between. This CDR3 is 12 amino acids long.

This clonotype was counted only a few times. V usage is TRBV20-1 and J usage is TRBJ2-5; D is tentatively TRBD1 or TRBD2 (5 bases each). This CDR3 is built from 15 residues. CDR1 and CDR2 (germline): DFQATT, SNEGSKA (reference sequence). Trimming shortened V by 3 bases and J by 2 bases, and 16 bases separated the two germline ends. CDR3 DNA sequence: TGCAGTGCTAGTGCCGGGGCACCAGTTCAAGAGACCCAGTACTTC. Its translation is CSASAGAPVQETQYF.

The J gene is TRBJ1-1, the V gene TRBV2; 9 nucleotides agree with TRBD1. The germline gives CDR1 SNHLY, CDR2 FYNNEI. The V gene end was trimmed by 2 bases and the J gene end by 4 bases; junction bases not matched to a gene: 5. This CDR3 contains 15 residues. CDR3 region: CASSERTGDGTEAFF. CDR3 in DNA: TGTGCCAGCAGTGAACGGACAGGGGACGGCACTGAAGCTTTCTTT.

The V and J genes are TRBV7-2 and TRBJ2-1; D is unresolved. Germline lookup yields CDR1 SGHTA and CDR2 FQGNSA. Deletions cut 4 bases from V and 12 bases from J, with 22 bases between. There are 15 residues in the CDR3. CDR3: CASSSPGHRWVLQFF. The CDR3 DNA sequence: TGTGCCAGCAGCTCACCGGGTCATAGGTGGGTTTTGCAGTTCTTC. The whole variable domain, remainder taken from reference TRBV7-2 and TRBJ2-1, is GAGVSQSPSNKVTEKGKDVELRCDPISGHTALYWYRQSLGQGLEFLIYFQGNSAPDKSGLPSDRFSAERTGGSVSTLTIQRTQQEDSAVYLCASSSPGHRWVLQFFGPGTRLTVL.

This clonotype has a count of ten or more. This chain links TRBV4-3 with TRBJ2-1; perhaps TRBD2 as D (5 bases). CDR1 LGHNA and CDR2 YSLEER come from the germline V gene. The V end lost 1 base, the J end lost 9 bases, and 10 bases lay between the germline ends. This CDR3 region has 13 residues. CDR3: CASSQALAIEQFF. The CDR3 DNA is TGCGCCAGCAGCCAAGCCCTAGCTATTGAGCAGTTCTTC.